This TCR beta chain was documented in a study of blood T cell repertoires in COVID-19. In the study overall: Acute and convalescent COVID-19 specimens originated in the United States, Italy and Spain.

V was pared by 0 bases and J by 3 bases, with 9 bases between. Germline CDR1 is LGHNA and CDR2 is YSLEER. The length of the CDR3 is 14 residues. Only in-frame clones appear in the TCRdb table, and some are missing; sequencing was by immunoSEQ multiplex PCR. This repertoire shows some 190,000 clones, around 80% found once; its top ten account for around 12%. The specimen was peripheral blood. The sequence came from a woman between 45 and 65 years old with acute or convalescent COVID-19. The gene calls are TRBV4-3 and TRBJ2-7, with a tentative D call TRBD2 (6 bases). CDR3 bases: TGCGCCAGCAGCCAAGATCGGGAGAGCTACGAGCAGTACTTC. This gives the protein CASSQDRESYEQYF.